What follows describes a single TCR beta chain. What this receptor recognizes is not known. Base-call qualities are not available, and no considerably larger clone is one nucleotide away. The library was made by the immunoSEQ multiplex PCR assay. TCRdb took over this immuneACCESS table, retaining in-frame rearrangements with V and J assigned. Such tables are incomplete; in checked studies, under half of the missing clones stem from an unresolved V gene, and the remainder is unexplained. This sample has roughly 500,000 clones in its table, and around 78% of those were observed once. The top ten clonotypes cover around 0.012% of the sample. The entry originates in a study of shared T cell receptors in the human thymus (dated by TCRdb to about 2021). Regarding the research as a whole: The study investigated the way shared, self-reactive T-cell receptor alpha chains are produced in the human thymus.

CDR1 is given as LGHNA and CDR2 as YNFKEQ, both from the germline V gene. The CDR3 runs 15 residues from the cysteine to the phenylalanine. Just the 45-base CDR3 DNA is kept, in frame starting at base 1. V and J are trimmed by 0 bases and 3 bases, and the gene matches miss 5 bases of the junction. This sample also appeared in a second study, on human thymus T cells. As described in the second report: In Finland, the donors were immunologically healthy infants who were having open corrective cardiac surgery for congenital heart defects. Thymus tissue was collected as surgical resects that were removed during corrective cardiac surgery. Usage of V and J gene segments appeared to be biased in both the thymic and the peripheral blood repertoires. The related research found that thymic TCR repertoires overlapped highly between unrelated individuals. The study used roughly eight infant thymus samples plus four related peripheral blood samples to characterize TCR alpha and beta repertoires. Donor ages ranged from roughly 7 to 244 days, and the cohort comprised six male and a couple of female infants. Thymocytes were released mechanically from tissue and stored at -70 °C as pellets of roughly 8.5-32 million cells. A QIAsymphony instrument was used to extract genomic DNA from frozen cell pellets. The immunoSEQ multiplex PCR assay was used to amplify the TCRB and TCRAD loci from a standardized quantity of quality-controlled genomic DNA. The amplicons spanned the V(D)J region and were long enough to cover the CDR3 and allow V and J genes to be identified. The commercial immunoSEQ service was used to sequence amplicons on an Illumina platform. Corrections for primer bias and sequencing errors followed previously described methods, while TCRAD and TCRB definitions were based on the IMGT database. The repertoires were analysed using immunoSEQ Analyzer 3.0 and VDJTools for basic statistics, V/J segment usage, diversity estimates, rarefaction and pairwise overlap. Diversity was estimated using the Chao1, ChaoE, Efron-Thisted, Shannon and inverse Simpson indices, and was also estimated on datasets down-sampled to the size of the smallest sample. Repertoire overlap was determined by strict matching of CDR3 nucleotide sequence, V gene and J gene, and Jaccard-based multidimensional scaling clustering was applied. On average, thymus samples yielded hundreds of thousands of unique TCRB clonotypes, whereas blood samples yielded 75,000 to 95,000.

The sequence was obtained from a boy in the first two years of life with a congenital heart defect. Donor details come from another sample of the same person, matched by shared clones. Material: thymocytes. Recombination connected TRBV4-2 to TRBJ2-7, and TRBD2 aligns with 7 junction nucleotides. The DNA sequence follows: TGTGCCAGCAGCCAAGATGGGGACTACTGCTACGAGCAGTACTTC. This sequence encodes CASSQDGDYCYEQYF.